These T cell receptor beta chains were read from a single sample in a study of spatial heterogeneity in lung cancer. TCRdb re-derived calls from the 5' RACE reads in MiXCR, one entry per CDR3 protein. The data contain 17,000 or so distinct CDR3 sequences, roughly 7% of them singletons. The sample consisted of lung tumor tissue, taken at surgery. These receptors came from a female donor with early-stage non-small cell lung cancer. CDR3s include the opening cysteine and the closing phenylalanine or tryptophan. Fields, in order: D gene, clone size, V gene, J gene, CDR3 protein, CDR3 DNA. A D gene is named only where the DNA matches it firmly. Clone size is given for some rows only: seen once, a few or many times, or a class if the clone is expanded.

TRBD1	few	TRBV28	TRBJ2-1	CASSLGTANNEQFF	TGTGCCAGCAGTTTAGGGACAGCGAACAATGAGCAGTTCTTC
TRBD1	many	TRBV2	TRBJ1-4	CASSEAGNRGNEKLFF	TGTGCCAGCAGTGAAGCCGGGAACAGGGGAAATGAAAAACTGTTTTTT
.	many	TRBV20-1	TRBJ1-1	CSARGAGATDAEAFF	TGCAGTGCTAGAGGGGCGGGGGCTACTGACGCTGAAGCTTTCTTT
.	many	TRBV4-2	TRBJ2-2	CASSQQGGASTGELFF	TGTGCCAGCAGCCAACAGGGGGGAGCGAGCACCGGGGAGCTGTTTTTT
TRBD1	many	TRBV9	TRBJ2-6	CASSAPQGFSGANVLTF	TGTGCCAGCAGCGCTCCACAGGGGTTCTCTGGGGCCAACGTCCTGACTTTC
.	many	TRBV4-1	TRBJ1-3	CASSQGGVRANTIYF	TGCGCCAGCAGCCAAGGAGGTGTCCGGGCAAACACCATATATTTT
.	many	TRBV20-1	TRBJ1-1	CSAAHGNTEAFF	TGCAGTGCCGCCCACGGGAACACTGAAGCTTTCTTT
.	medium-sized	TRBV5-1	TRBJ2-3	CASSLRGVSTDTQYF	TGCGCCAGCAGCTTGAGGGGGGTGAGCACAGATACGCAGTATTTT
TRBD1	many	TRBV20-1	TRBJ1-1	CSARSGTVNTEAFF	TGCAGTGCTAGATCGGGGACAGTTAACACTGAAGCTTTCTTT
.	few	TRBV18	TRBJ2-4	CASSPEATTPEGNIQYF	TGTGCCAGCTCACCAGAGGCCACAACTCCCGAGGGAAACATTCAGTACTTC
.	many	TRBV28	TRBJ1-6	CASSLPPGGVNSPLHF	TGTGCCAGCAGTCTACCCCCGGGGGGGGTTAATTCACCCCTCCACTTT
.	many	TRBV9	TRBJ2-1	CASRAPSGYNEQFF	TGTGCCAGCAGAGCTCCTTCGGGGTACAATGAGCAGTTCTTC
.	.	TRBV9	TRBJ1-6	CASSVDGGGSPLHF	TGTGCCAGCAGCGTAGACGGGGGAGGGTCACCCCTCCACTTT
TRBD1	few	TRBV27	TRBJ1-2	CASSSDRGLGYTF	TGTGCCAGCAGTTCAGACAGGGGGCTCGGCTACACCTTC
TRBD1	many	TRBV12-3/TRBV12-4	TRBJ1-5	CASSPERQGAVNQPQHF	TGTGCCAGCAGTCCTGAGCGACAGGGGGCGGTCAATCAGCCCCAGCATTTT